Below are 2 T cell receptor beta chains sequenced from a single sample in a study of CD8+ T cells in alopecia areata. Reverse transcription of extracted RNA yielded cDNA, which provided the sequencing template. Sequenced by immunoSEQ multiplex PCR; TCRdb stores in-frame clones only, minus some. Counted here are about 150,000 clones, roughly 50% occurring once; the ten biggest clones make up about 4.9%. Material for sequencing was CD4+ T cells sorted from blood. Receptors were obtained from a human donor in good health.

This clone turned up a few times. This chain links TRBV28 with TRBJ2-4; D tentatively fits TRBD1 or TRBD2 (5 bases each). Germline-derived CDR1 and CDR2 are MDHEN and SYDVKM. The CDR3 consists of 18 residues. Trimming removed 2 bases at V and 0 bases at J, with 17 bases between. Here the CDR3 reads CASSLTGRGNLAKNIQYF. CDR3 nucleotides: TGTGCCAGCAGTTTAACAGGAAGAGGGAATTTAGCCAAAAACATTCAGTACTTC.

The chain recombines TRBV5-6 with TRBJ1-2, with D maybe TRBD1 (5 bases). V was cut by 4 bases and J by 1 base, with 17 bases left in between. The CDR3 runs to 16 residues. CDR1 and CDR2 (germline): SGHDT, YYEEEE. Written as DNA, the CDR3 is TGTGCCAGCAGCGCCCTGGGGACGGGGAGTAACTATGGCTACACCTTC. It translates to CASSALGTGSNYGYTF.